Shown below are 4 T cell receptor beta chains from a single sample sequenced in a study of PD-L1 blockade in urothelial cancer. Produced via immunoSEQ multiplex PCR; TCRdb's table is partial and in-frame only. The data show tens of thousands of clones, roughly 80% seen once. The time point here: pretreatment peripheral blood. The sample here was PBMCs, taken around atezolizumab (anti-PD-L1) treatment. The source of these receptors is a man aged 50-60 years with urothelial cancer.

J is TRBJ2-1 and V is TRBV19; 13 bases align to TRBD2. After removal of 4 bases from V and 6 bases from J, the junction contained 6 bases not matched to a gene. Per the germline V gene, CDR1 is LNHDA and CDR2 is SQIVND (reference sequence). CDR3 size: 16 residues. The CDR3 DNA reads TGTGCCAGTAGTACTCGACTAGCGGGGGGCTTCAATGAGCAGTTCTTC. Amino acids: CASSTRLAGGFNEQFF.

This chain connects TRBV28 to TRBJ1-3; 7 bases align to TRBD1. V shed 6 bases and J 3 bases; nucleotides not matched to a gene: 5. CDR1 and CDR2 (germline): MDHEN, SYDVKM. The CDR3 consists of 14 residues. The CDR3 coding sequence is TGTGCCAGCAGCCCGACAGGGAGTGGAAACACCATATATTTT. Translation: CASSPTGSGNTIYF.

This clone was seen once. The chain employs TRBV6-6 and TRBJ2-5, with 11 bases that match TRBD2. Germline-derived CDR1 and CDR2 are MNHNY and SVGAGI (reference sequence). This CDR3 has 15 amino acids. V shed 6 bases and J 4 bases; nucleotides not matched to a gene: 7. The CDR3 DNA reads TGTGCCAGCAGATCCGGACTAGCGGGTGTAGAGACCCAGTACTTC. Translated, it gives CASRSGLAGVETQYF.

This chain links TRBV5-1 with TRBJ2-2; 7 nucleotides agree with TRBD1. CDR1 SGHRS and CDR2 YFSETQ come from the germline V gene. The CDR3 is 15 residues long. V lost 4 bases to trimming and J lost 2 bases; unmatched junction nucleotides: 5. CDR3 DNA: TGCGCCAGCAGCCAAGGGACAGCCAACACCGGGGAGCTGTTTTTT. It is translated as CASSQGTANTGELFF.